These 22 T cell receptor beta chains share one sample of origin, sequenced in a study of blood T cell repertoires in COVID-19. The assay was immunoSEQ multiplex PCR, and TCRdb's table has in-frame clones only and misses some. This table holds roughly 230,000 clones, around 83% found once. Material for sequencing was peripheral blood. The receptors originated from a man aged 40-50 years with acute or convalescent COVID-19.

The chain has TRBV11-2 and TRBJ2-5, with TRBD1 matching over 9 bases. The ends lost 5 bases at V and 5 bases at J; junction bases unmatched: 9. The CDR3 loop spans 15 amino acids. CDR1 and CDR2 from the germline V gene are SGHAT and FQNNGV. CDR3 in amino acids: CASSPLTGGMETQYF. Here the CDR3 DNA reads TGTGCCAGCAGCCCCCTAACAGGGGGCATGGAGACCCAGTACTTC.

CDR3 nucleotide sequence: TGTGCCAGCAACAGGGGCACAGATACGCAGTATTTT. Protein sequence: CASNRGTDTQYF. This chain links TRBV12-3 or TRBV12-4 with TRBJ2-3; a possible D gene is TRBD1 (6 bases). V was cut by 7 bases and J by 1 base, with 6 bases left in between. The CDR3 is 12 amino acids.

The V call is TRBV19, the J call TRBJ2-5; 12 nucleotides align to TRBD2. The CDR3 is 14 amino acids. Germline CDR1 reads LNHDA; CDR2 reads SQIVND (reference sequence). J gave up 5 bases and V 4 bases, and 2 bases lay outside the gene matches. CDR3 nucleotides: TGTGCCAGTAGTACTAGCGGGGGGGCGGAGACCCAGTACTTC. Protein: CASSTSGGAETQYF.

This clone was recorded a few times. This rearrangement joins TRBV7-2 to TRBJ2-7; TRBD2 might be the D (5 bases). This CDR3 spans 14 amino acids. The germline V and J ends were trimmed by 1 base and 3 bases, with 10 bases remaining between them. Germline CDR1 and CDR2: SGHTA and FQGNSA. The CDR3 coding sequence is TGTGCCAGCAGCTTAGTCGAGGGTTACTACGAGCAGTACTTC. Amino acid sequence: CASSLVEGYYEQYF.

A few counts support this clone. The rearrangement uses TRBV7-2 and TRBJ1-2; D is possibly TRBD1 (5 bases). The CDR3 runs to 15 residues. V lost 5 bases, J lost 4 bases, and 17 bases lay in between. CDR1 and CDR2 (germline): SGHTA, FQGNSA. CDR3 in amino acids: CASSPTAGFSYGYTF. CDR3 DNA: TGTGCCAGCAGCCCAACGGCAGGGTTCAGCTATGGCTACACCTTC.

The CDR3: CASCLAGAPTGELFF. The DNA for the CDR3 is TGTGCCAGCTGTTTAGCGGGGGCCCCCACCGGGGAGCTGTTTTTT. V gene TRBV7-3 combines with J gene TRBJ2-2, with 9 positions matching TRBD2. CDR1 SGHTA and CDR2 FQGTGA come from the germline V gene. J gave up 4 bases and V 8 bases, and 8 bases lay outside the gene matches. CDR3 size: 15 residues.

V is TRBV19 and J is TRBJ1-2; D gene ambiguous. The length of the CDR3 is 14 residues. The germline V gene encodes CDR1 LNHDA and CDR2 SQIVND (reference sequence). V was shortened by 0 bases and J by 4 bases, with 9 bases between the two germline ends. The CDR3 here is CASSIDLGSYGYTF. CDR3 nucleotides: TGTGCCAGTAGTATAGATCTGGGCAGCTATGGCTACACCTTC.

The rearrangement uses TRBV11-2 and TRBJ1-1; D is possibly TRBD1 (6 bases). Germline V gene data show CDR1 as SGHAT and CDR2 as FQNNGV. This CDR3 is 13 amino acids long. V was trimmed by 6 bases and J by 11 bases, leaving 19 bases between them. The CDR3, as DNA: TGTGCCAGCAGTCAGGATAGACAGGCGGAGGCTTTCTTT. It specifies CASSQDRQAEAFF.

The genes are TRBV18 and TRBJ1-5, with D uncertain. V lost 5 bases, J lost 2 bases, and 10 bases lay in between. Per germline, CDR1 KGHSH and CDR2 LQKENI. CDR3 length: 14 residues. The CDR3 loop is CASSAEVGNQPQHF. For the CDR3, the DNA is TGTGCCAGCTCAGCCGAGGTGGGCAATCAGCCCCAGCATTTT.

This chain links TRBV20-1 with TRBJ2-1; D is uncertain. Trimming removed 6 bases at V and 8 bases at J, with 11 bases between. In germline, CDR1 is DFQATT, CDR2 SNEGSKA (reference sequence). This CDR3 is 11 amino acids long. The CDR3 loop is CSAAPTHEQFF. CDR3 DNA: TGCAGTGCCGCCCCTACCCATGAGCAGTTCTTC.

This clone was seen only a few times. The chain joins TRBV5-6 to TRBJ1-2; TRBD1 is a possible D gene (5 bases). The CDR3 sequence is 12 residues long. Germline CDR1 and CDR2: SGHDT and YYEEEE. V shed 7 bases and J shed 4 bases, with 11 bases lying between them. The chain's CDR3 is CASSGGPYGYTF. CDR3 bases: TGTGCCAGCTCCGGGGGTCCCTATGGCTACACCTTC.

This chain joins TRBV18 and TRBJ1-5; TRBD1 is a possible D gene (5 bases). V was trimmed by 0 bases and J by 6 bases, leaving 12 bases between them. In germline, CDR1 is KGHSH, CDR2 LQKENI. The CDR3 covers 15 residues. The CDR3: CASSPPGQGGQPQHF. The CDR3 DNA follows: TGTGCCAGCTCACCACCGGGGCAGGGAGGTCAGCCCCAGCATTTT.

The chain uses TRBV21-1 and TRBJ1-1; TRBD1 reflects the table's D call only, with no check against the DNA. TRBV21-1 is a documented pseudogene. The CDR3 extends over 14 amino acids. The CDR3 protein is CASSRRRGQGEAFF. The CDR3 nucleotides read TGTGCCAGCAGCCGGAGACGGGGACAGGGTGAAGCTTTCTTT.

The chain links TRBV5-5 to TRBJ2-3; maybe TRBD1 (6 bases). This CDR3 comprises 15 residues. Germline assignment: CDR1 SGHKS and CDR2 YYEKEE (reference sequence). V lost 2 bases to trimming and J lost 6 bases, with 16 bases between them. DNA for the CDR3: TGTGCCAGCAGCTTAAAGTCGGCAGGGGCTGATACGCAGTATTTT. Its protein product is CASSLKSAGADTQYF. Together with reference TRBV5-5 and TRBJ2-3, the CDR3 gives the full variable domain: DAGVTQSPTHLIKTRGQQVTLRCSPISGHKSVSWYQQVLGQGPQFIFQYYEKEERGRGNFPDRFSARQFPNYSSELNVNALLLGDSALYLCASSLKSAGADTQYFGPGTRLTVL.

The chain has TRBV19 and TRBJ1-4, with 7 bases aligning to TRBD1. CDR3 length: 15 amino acids. The V gene's germline CDR1 is LNHDA and CDR2 SQIVND (reference sequence). V shed 4 bases, J shed 5 bases, and the junction held 7 bases outside the gene matches. The CDR3 DNA follows: TGTGCCAGTAGTAAAGGACAGGTTGGGAATGAAAAACTGTTTTTT. Its protein is CASSKGQVGNEKLFF.

The chain combines TRBV5-1 with TRBJ1-1; 9 nucleotides line up with TRBD1. The CDR3 runs to 15 residues. Per the germline V gene, CDR1 is SGHRS and CDR2 is YFSETQ. Trimming removed 3 bases from V and 4 bases from J; junction bases left unmatched: 7. The DNA of the CDR3 is TGCGCCAGCAGCTCCTTGGACAGGGGAGGCACTGAAGCTTTCTTT. Translation gives CASSSLDRGGTEAFF.

The rearrangement joins TRBV27 to TRBJ1-5, with D perhaps matching TRBD1 (6 bases). The CDR3 length is 14 residues. From germline, CDR1 is MNHEY and CDR2 SMNVEV (reference sequence). Deletions cut 3 bases from V and 5 bases from J, with 11 bases between. CDR3 region: CASSLRGTHQPQHF. CDR3 sequence (DNA): TGTGCCAGCAGTTTGAGGGGGACCCATCAGCCCCAGCATTTT.

J is TRBJ2-5 and V is TRBV13, with 9 positions matching TRBD1. The CDR3 sequence is 14 residues long. The junction had 2 bases not matched to a gene; V was cut back by 5 bases and J by 1 base. Looked up from germline, CDR1 is PRHDT and CDR2 is FYEKMQ (reference sequence). This chain's CDR3 is CASSRDRVQETQYF. The CDR3 DNA reads as TGTGCCAGCAGCCGGGACAGGGTCCAAGAGACCCAGTACTTC.

V gene TRBV6-2 or TRBV6-3 combines with J gene TRBJ1-1, with D possibly being TRBD1 (6 bases). The CDR3 loop spans 14 amino acids. Deletions cut 4 bases from V and 4 bases from J, with 13 bases between. Germline V gene lookup returns CDR1 MNHEY and CDR2 SVGEGT. The CDR3 sequence: CASSFGQWATEAFF. CDR3 sequence (DNA): TGTGCCAGCAGTTTCGGACAGTGGGCCACTGAAGCTTTCTTT.

The chain joins TRBV6-1 to TRBJ2-7, with D possibly being TRBD2 (5 bases). V dropped 3 bases and J dropped 3 bases, with 15 bases sitting between them. The CDR3 loop spans 15 amino acids. The V gene's germline CDR1 is MNHNS and CDR2 SASEGT. The CDR3, as DNA: TGTGCCAGCAGTGAGCCGGGAAACAGTAACTACGAGCAGTACTTC. Protein product: CASSEPGNSNYEQYF.

The V and J genes are TRBV4-1 and TRBJ1-6, with 9 bases lining up with TRBD1. The germline V gene has CDR1 MGHRA and CDR2 YSYEKL. CDR3 length equals 20 residues. V was clipped by 0 bases and J by 6 bases; unmatched bases: 15. In DNA, the CDR3 is TGCGCCAGCAGCCAAGATTGGGCGGGACAGGGATTGATAGGTAATTCACCCCTCCACTTT. It specifies CASSQDWAGQGLIGNSPLHF.

The chain is built from TRBV2 and TRBJ1-1, with TRBD1 matching over 8 bases. Germline CDR1 reads SNHLY; CDR2 reads FYNNEI. CDR3 length equals 12 residues. The V segment lost 5 bases and the J segment 6 bases; nucleotides outside the gene matches: 2. This chain's CDR3 is CASSLQGAEAFF. The CDR3 DNA is TGTGCCAGCAGTCTACAGGGGGCTGAAGCTTTCTTT.